Listed here are 6 T cell receptor beta chains from one sample, sequenced in a study of cytomegalovirus exposure and HLA in healthy donors. Amplification used 60 Vbeta primers and 13 Jbeta primers. Assay: immunoSEQ multiplex PCR; the TCRdb copy retains only in-frame clones and omits some. The data contain 150,000 to 200,000 clones, 60% to 80% of them singletons. Sequences were obtained from PBMCs. These receptors were collected from a man aged 40-49 years in good health and CMV-seropositive.

V usage is TRBV7-3 and J usage is TRBJ2-3; 8 bases are shared with TRBD2. This CDR3 is 14 amino acids long. Per germline, CDR1 SGHTA and CDR2 FQGTGA. Unmatched junction bases numbered 2, after V lost 3 bases and J lost 3 bases. The CDR3 DNA sequence: TGTGCCAGCAGCTTGGGCGGGAGGACAGATACGCAGTATTTT. It translates to CASSLGGRTDTQYF.

This clone has a handful of counts. This chain connects TRBV7-6 to TRBJ2-3; TRBD2 agrees at 8 bases. This CDR3 is built from 14 residues. V gave up 4 bases and J gave up 4 bases; unmatched junction bases: 4. In germline, CDR1 is SGHVS, CDR2 FNYEAQ. CDR3 residues: CASSSRGGADTQYF. CDR3 nucleotide sequence: TGTGCCAGCAGCTCCCGGGGGGGAGCAGATACGCAGTATTTT.

CDR3 residues: CASSANREIEQYF. The CDR3 DNA reads TGTGCCAGCTCAGCCAACAGGGAAATCGAGCAGTACTTC. The J gene is TRBJ2-7, the V gene TRBV18, with a tentative D call TRBD1 (6 bases). Germline-derived CDR1 and CDR2 are KGHSH and LQKENI. The CDR3 consists of 13 residues. V lost 5 bases and J lost 6, with 14 bases in between.

This chain links TRBV19 with TRBJ1-3; D may be TRBD1 (5 bases). V lost 3 bases, J lost 8 bases, and 17 bases lay in between. The CDR3 sequence is 15 residues long. Germline CDR1 LNHDA, CDR2 SQIVND (reference sequence). The CDR3 DNA sequence: TGTGCCAGTAGTATCGGTAGGGGCGGCCCTTACACCATATATTTT. It translates to CASSIGRGGPYTIYF.

The chain recombines TRBV18 with TRBJ2-7; 7 nucleotides line up with TRBD1. V dropped 0 bases and J dropped 3; count of bases not matched to a gene: 2. The CDR3 runs 14 residues. CDR1 KGHSH and CDR2 LQKENI come from the germline V gene. Here the CDR3 reads CASSPPTGSYEQYF. As DNA, the CDR3 is TGTGCCAGCTCACCACCGACAGGGAGCTACGAGCAGTACTTC. The full variable domain, with the rest looked up from reference TRBV18 and TRBJ2-7, is NAGVMQNPRHLVRRRGQEARLRCSPMKGHSHVYWYRQLPEEGLKFMVYLQKENIIDESGMPKERFSAEFPKEGPSILRIQQVVRGDSAAYFCASSPPTGSYEQYFGPGTRLTVT.

The chain joins TRBV6-5 to TRBJ1-6; D is unclear. Germline V CDR1 and CDR2: MNHEY, SVGAGI. Trimming pared 0 bases from V and 10 bases from J, leaving 13 bases between. The CDR3 runs 15 residues. The CDR3 nucleotides are TGTGCCAGCAGTTACTCCCGCGGTGCCGCCTCACCCCTCCACTTT. Its protein product is CASSYSRGAASPLHF.